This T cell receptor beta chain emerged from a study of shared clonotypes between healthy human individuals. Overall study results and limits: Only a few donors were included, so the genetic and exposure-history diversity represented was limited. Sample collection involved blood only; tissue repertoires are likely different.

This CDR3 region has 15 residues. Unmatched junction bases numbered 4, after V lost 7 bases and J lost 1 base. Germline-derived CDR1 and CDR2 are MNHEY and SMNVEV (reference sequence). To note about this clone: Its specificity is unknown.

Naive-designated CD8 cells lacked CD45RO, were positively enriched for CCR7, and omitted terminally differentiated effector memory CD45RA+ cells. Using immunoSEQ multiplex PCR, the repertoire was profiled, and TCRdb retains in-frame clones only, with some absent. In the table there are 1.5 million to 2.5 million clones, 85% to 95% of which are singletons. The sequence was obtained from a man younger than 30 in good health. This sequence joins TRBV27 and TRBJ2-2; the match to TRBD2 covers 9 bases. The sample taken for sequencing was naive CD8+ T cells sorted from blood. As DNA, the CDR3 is TGTGCCAGCAAACGACTAGCGGAGAACACCGGGGAGCTGTTTTTT. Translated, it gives CASKRLAENTGELFF.